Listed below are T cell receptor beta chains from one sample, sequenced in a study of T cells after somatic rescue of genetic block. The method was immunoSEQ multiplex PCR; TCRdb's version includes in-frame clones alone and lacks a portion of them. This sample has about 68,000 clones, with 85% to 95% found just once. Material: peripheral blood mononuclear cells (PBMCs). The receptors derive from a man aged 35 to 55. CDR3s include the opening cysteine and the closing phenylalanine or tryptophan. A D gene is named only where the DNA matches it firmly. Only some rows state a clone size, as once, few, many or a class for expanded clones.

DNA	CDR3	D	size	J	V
TGTGCCAGCAGCTCTCTCCTCCCCACAGGTCGTGGCTACACCTTC	CASSSLLPTGRGYTF	NA	NA	TRBJ1-2	TRBV7-2
TGTGCCAGCAGCCCCCGGCGGGGGGACCCTAACACCGGGGAGCTGTTTTTT	CASSPRRGDPNTGELFF	TRBD2	once	TRBJ2-2	TRBV7-9
TGTGCCATGATGGAGGACTCCTACGAGCAGTACTTC	CAMMEDSYEQYF	NA	NA	TRBJ2-7	TRBV5-4
TGTGCCAGCAGCGTGTCCCCCGCGACGAACACTGAAGCTTTCTTT	CASSVSPATNTEAFF	NA	NA	TRBJ1-1	TRBV9
TGTGCCAGCAGCCCCGGGACAGGGAACACAGATACGCAGTATTTT	CASSPGTGNTDTQYF	TRBD1	once	TRBJ2-3	TRBV7-3
TGTGCCAGCAGGATTAGCGGGGGGCGGGACGTTCAGTATTTT	CASRISGGRDVQYF	TRBD2	NA	TRBJ2-3	TRBV6-5
TGTGCCAGCAGTTATGGCGGGAAAGGGCGGGAGACCCAGTACTTC	CASSYGGKGRETQYF	NA	once	TRBJ2-5	TRBV6-6
TGCGCCAGCAGCTTGTGGGGGGCCGGCAATTCACCCCTCCACTTT	CASSLWGAGNSPLHF	NA	NA	TRBJ1-6	TRBV5-1
TGTGCCAGCAGCCCATCTAGCGGGAGGGCCCTAAACATTCAGTACTTC	CASSPSSGRALNIQYF	TRBD2	NA	TRBJ2-4	TRBV9
TGTGCCAGCTCACAGGAAAATCAGCCCCAGCATTTT	CASSQENQPQHF	NA	NA	TRBJ1-5	TRBV18
TGTGCCGGCAGCACGGGACAGAAAAACATTCAGTACTTC	CAGSTGQKNIQYF	TRBD1	NA	TRBJ2-4	TRBV7-9
TGTGCCAGCAGTTTGACCAGGCTCGAGCAGTACTTC	CASSLTRLEQYF	NA	NA	TRBJ2-7	TRBV28
TGTGCCAGTAGTATAGCCGAGAGCTCCTACAATGAGCAGTTCTTC	CASSIAESSYNEQFF	NA	NA	TRBJ2-1	TRBV19
TGTGCCAGCTCACCGGAGGTCTCCATGGGCGAGCAGTACTTC	CASSPEVSMGEQYF	NA	NA	TRBJ2-7	TRBV18
TGTGCCAGCTCACAGGGTCAGGGTGATGGCTACACCTTC	CASSQGQGDGYTF	NA	NA	TRBJ1-2	TRBV18
TGTGCCAGCAGCCACACAGGGGGCGGGTACGAGCAGTACTTC	CASSHTGGGYEQYF	TRBD1	NA	TRBJ2-7	TRBV7-9
TGTGCCAGCAGTCTCTACTCCGGGGCGGATACGCAGTATTTT	CASSLYSGADTQYF	NA	NA	TRBJ2-3	TRBV27
TGTGCCGGATCCCGCTGGCTAGCGGGGGGCCAAGAGACCCAGTACTTC	CAGSRWLAGGQETQYF	TRBD2	NA	TRBJ2-5	TRBV2
TGTGCCAGCAGGGGGACAAGTGGGGCCAACGTCCTGACTTTC	CASRGTSGANVLTF	NA	NA	TRBJ2-6	TRBV2
TGTGCCAGCAGCTTAGTGACCACTAGAGCATCTAGAGAGCAGTACTTC	CASSLVTTRASREQYF	NA	NA	TRBJ2-7	TRBV7-2
TGTGCCCGGACAGGAACCTACGAGCAGTACTTC	CARTGTYEQYF	TRBD1	NA	TRBJ2-7	TRBV19
TGTGCCAGCAAAAGGGACAGGCTGAACACTGAAGCTTTCTTT	CASKRDRLNTEAFF	TRBD1	NA	TRBJ1-1	TRBV27
TGTGCCAGCTCACCAGGAGGGGAAGGAACCGGGGAGCTGTTTTTT	CASSPGGEGTGELFF	NA	NA	TRBJ2-2	TRBV18
TGTGCCAGCAGCTCCATCCGGGACCGCACAGATACGCAGTATTTT	CASSSIRDRTDTQYF	NA	NA	TRBJ2-3	TRBV28
TGTGCCAGCTCCCCGGTAGCGGGGTCTGGCACAGATACGCAGTATTTT	CASSPVAGSGTDTQYF	TRBD2	NA	TRBJ2-3	TRBV18
TGCGCCAGCAGCCAAGCCCCGTGGGGGGAGGGGACCGGGGAGCTGTTTTTT	CASSQAPWGEGTGELFF	TRBD2	once	TRBJ2-2	TRBV4-1
TGTGCCAGCAGCGTCGGACAGGGGGTAGGCTACGAGCAGTACTTC	CASSVGQGVGYEQYF	TRBD1	NA	TRBJ2-7	TRBV9
TGTGCCAGCAGCCGGACAGGGGTTAATGAAAAACTGTTTTTT	CASSRTGVNEKLFF	TRBD1	NA	TRBJ1-4	TRBV5-6
TGCGCCAGCAGCCCGGGACAGCAACTTGGGACCTACGAGCAGTACTTC	CASSPGQQLGTYEQYF	TRBD1	NA	TRBJ2-7	TRBV5-1
TGTGCCATCACAGGACAGGGGTACAATGAGCAGTTCTTC	CAITGQGYNEQFF	TRBD1	NA	TRBJ2-1	TRBV10-3
TGTGCCAGCAGCTTACAGGGGCTTTACACCGGGGAGCTGTTTTTT	CASSLQGLYTGELFF	TRBD1	once	TRBJ2-2	TRBV5-6
TGTGCCAGCAGCCCGAGCTCCCCCCGTCGATCTGGCAACACTGAAGCTTTCTTT	CASSPSSPRRSGNTEAFF	NA	NA	TRBJ1-1	TRBV11-2
TGCGCCAGCAGTGCCGGCGAGCAGTACTTC	CASSAGEQYF	NA	NA	TRBJ2-7	TRBV10-1
TGTGCCAGCAGCTTCAGGTGGACGGAGACTAACTATGGCTACACCTTC	CASSFRWTETNYGYTF	NA	NA	TRBJ1-2	TRBV13
TGTGCCAGCAGCGTAGATGCCTCCTACGAGCAGTACTTC	CASSVDASYEQYF	NA	NA	TRBJ2-7	TRBV9
TGTGCCAGCAGTGTGTCCCCGGACGCAGGGTACGAGCAGTACTTC	CASSVSPDAGYEQYF	NA	NA	TRBJ2-7	TRBV2
TGTGCCTGGAGTGTTACAGGTAGCAATCAGCCCCAGCATTTT	CAWSVTGSNQPQHF	NA	NA	TRBJ1-5	TRBV30
TGTGCCAGCAGTGCGGTCCCTAGCGGGGGGGATAGCACAGATACGCAGTATTTT	CASSAVPSGGDSTDTQYF	TRBD2	NA	TRBJ2-3	TRBV2
TGTGCCAGCAGCAGCTCAGAGGGCCGGATTTTT	CASSSSEGRIF	NA	NA	TRBJ1-4	TRBV7-8
TGTGCCAGCAGCGAGGACAGGGTGAGCACCGGGGAGCTGTTTTTT	CASSEDRVSTGELFF	TRBD1	NA	TRBJ2-2	TRBV9
TGTGCCAGCAGTTATGTAAACACAGATACGCAGTATTTT	CASSYVNTDTQYF	NA	NA	TRBJ2-3	TRBV6-6
TGTGCCAGCTCACCAGGGACAGTGGCTTCACCCCTCCACTTT	CASSPGTVASPLHF	TRBD1	NA	TRBJ1-6	TRBV18
TGCGCCAGCAGCCAAGTATTGCCCGATACGCAGTATTTT	CASSQVLPDTQYF	NA	NA	TRBJ2-3	TRBV4-1
TGCGCCAGCATGGCCCGGGACAGCGCCTCTGGAAACACCATATATTTT	CASMARDSASGNTIYF	TRBD1	NA	TRBJ1-3	TRBV10-2
TGTGCCAGCAGTCATCGAACCTACGAGCAGTACTTC	CASSHRTYEQYF	NA	NA	TRBJ2-7	TRBV6-5
TGTGCCAGCAGTGAACAGCTGAACACTGAAGCTTTCTTT	CASSEQLNTEAFF	NA	NA	TRBJ1-1	TRBV6-4
TGTGCCAGCAGCCCGACTAGCATCCCGAACACCGGGGAGCTGTTTTTT	CASSPTSIPNTGELFF	TRBD2	few	TRBJ2-2	TRBV7-6
TGTGCCAGCAGCTCACTAGCGGGAGTTAACACCGGGGAGCTGTTTTTT	CASSSLAGVNTGELFF	TRBD2	few	TRBJ2-2	TRBV7-9
TGTGCCAGCAGCCAAGATTTGGTTTCCGGGGAGCTGTTTTTT	CASSQDLVSGELFF	NA	once	TRBJ2-2	TRBV4-2